Presented here are 18 T cell receptor beta chains from one specimen sequenced in a study of blood T cells in healthy people across ages. Primers used in a second PCR of about 7 to 11 cycles were a sample-barcoded 5' primer and a J-beta primer mix. TCRdb reprocessed the 5' RACE reads via MiXCR and lists one record per CDR3 protein. The table records more than 1.4 million distinct CDR3 sequences, around two fifths of them present only once. Sequenced material: blood. These receptors were collected from a woman under 30 in good health.

This clonotype has more than one count but fewer than ten. The chain carries TRBV20-1 and TRBJ1-6; a possible D gene is TRBD1 (6 bases). Germline V gene data show CDR1 as DFQATT and CDR2 as SNEGSKA (reference sequence). Trimming shortened V by 0 bases and J by 8 bases, and 14 bases separated the two germline ends. The CDR3 runs 15 residues. The CDR3 nucleotides are TGCAGTGCTAGAGATGGGACATTGAGGGATTCACCCCTCCACTTT. As protein: CSARDGTLRDSPLHF.

This clonotype was seen many times. V gene TRBV2 combines with J gene TRBJ1-6; weak D call: TRBD1 (5 bases). The V end was cut by 8 bases, the J end by 8 bases, with 16 bases between. The CDR3 is 14 amino acids. Germline V gives CDR1 SNHLY, CDR2 FYNNEI. CDR3 sequence: CASRADSQHSPLHF. CDR3 nucleotides: TGTGCCAGCCGCGCCGACAGTCAACATTCACCCCTCCACTTT.

The rearrangement links TRBV5-1 to TRBJ2-7; 11 bases agree with TRBD2. CDR3 length equals 16 residues. Germline lookup yields CDR1 SGHRS and CDR2 YFSETQ. J lost 2 bases, V lost 2 bases, and 6 bases had no gene match. The CDR3 loop reads CASSFPTSGRPYEQYF. CDR3 coding DNA: TGCGCCAGCAGCTTCCCAACTAGCGGGAGACCCTACGAGCAGTACTTC. Full variable domain (remainder filled in from reference TRBV5-1 and TRBJ2-7): KAGVTQTPRYLIKTRGQQVTLSCSPISGHRSVSWYQQTPGQGLQFLFEYFSETQRNKGNFPGRFSGRQFSNSRSEMNVSTLELGDSALYLCASSFPTSGRPYEQYFGPGTRLTVT.

The chain links TRBV27 to TRBJ1-5, with D maybe TRBD1 (6 bases). The CDR3 runs 15 residues. V lost 6 bases, J lost 1 base, and 13 bases lay in between. Germline CDR1 is MNHEY and CDR2 is SMNVEV (reference sequence). CDR3 nucleotides: TGTGCCAGCAGCACTTTCGGACAGAGCAATCAGCCCCAGCATTTT. This codes for CASSTFGQSNQPQHF.

The chain carries TRBV28 and TRBJ2-7; D remains unclear. Germline V CDR1 and CDR2: MDHEN, SYDVKM. Trimming cost V 3 bases and J 3 bases, with 15 bases left between them. This CDR3 contains 15 residues. The CDR3 protein is CASSFAVKGIYEQYF. DNA of the CDR3: TGTGCCAGCAGTTTCGCGGTAAAGGGAATCTACGAGCAGTACTTC.

This clonotype was seen a few times. The chain couples TRBV4-1 to TRBJ2-3, with D hard to call. The V end lost 0 bases, the J end lost 0 bases, and 13 bases lay between the germline ends. This CDR3 has 17 amino acids. CDR1 and CDR2 from the germline V gene are MGHRA and YSYEKL. The DNA for the CDR3 is TGCGCCAGCAGCCAAGATGTTACGCAAACCAGCACAGATACGCAGTATTTT. Protein: CASSQDVTQTSTDTQYF.

This clonotype was found a few times. DNA for the CDR3: TGTGCCAGCAGTCCATTTGACCCCTCGGAGGCCTACGAGCAGTACTTC. This gives the protein CASSPFDPSEAYEQYF. The chain uses TRBV7-6 and TRBJ2-5, with a weak D call TRBD2 (5 bases). Gene TRBJ2-7 matches the end of the DNA better, so the J call may be wrong. CDR3 length equals 16 residues. The germline V gene encodes CDR1 SGHVS and CDR2 FNYEAQ.

This clonotype was found a few times. The chain employs TRBV5-1 and TRBJ2-3; TRBD1 might be the D (6 bases). The CDR3 totals 15 residues. Germline V lookup: CDR1 SGHRS, CDR2 YFSETQ. Trimming pared 4 bases from V and 2 bases from J, leaving 14 bases between. The CDR3 DNA reads TGCGCCAGCAGCCAGGACAGTCCCAACACAGATACGCAGTATTTT. Translating gives CASSQDSPNTDTQYF.

V usage is TRBV4-1 and J usage is TRBJ2-1, with TRBD2 identical over 10 bases. The CDR3 sequence is 20 residues long. Germline-derived CDR1 and CDR2 are MGHRA and YSYEKL. J was trimmed by 5 bases and V by 5 bases; bases with no gene match: 21. Here the CDR3 reads CASSDVFGTGRTSGNNEQFF. The CDR3 region has the DNA TGCGCCAGCAGCGATGTTTTTGGGACAGGCAGGACTAGCGGTAACAATGAGCAGTTCTTC.

The chain joins TRBV12-3 or TRBV12-4 to TRBJ1-1; D call uncertain. Trimming stripped 0 bases from V and 4 bases from J, with 18 bases between. The CDR3 runs 17 residues. The CDR3 sequence is CASSLALTRILSTEAFF. The CDR3 DNA reads TGTGCCAGCAGTTTAGCCCTAACTCGGATACTTAGCACTGAAGCTTTCTTT.

The V gene is TRBV2, the J gene TRBJ1-1; D may be TRBD1 (5 bases). The CDR3 consists of 16 residues. Germline lookup yields CDR1 SNHLY and CDR2 FYNNEI. Between the trimmed V and J ends, which lost 6 bases and 0 bases, there was a span of 17 bases. This CDR3 reads CASRMVTRGLNTEAFF. As DNA, the CDR3 is TGTGCCAGCAGGATGGTAACTCGGGGCTTGAACACTGAAGCTTTCTTT.

This clonotype occurred a few times. The chain combines TRBV20-1 with TRBJ2-7; 10 bases align to TRBD2. With V trimmed by 0 bases and J by 7 bases, 18 bases remained unmatched. The germline gives CDR1 DFQATT, CDR2 SNEGSKA (reference sequence). The CDR3 length is 18 residues. CDR3 protein: CSARDSKGEAGGAWEQYF. DNA of the CDR3: TGCAGTGCTAGAGATTCTAAAGGGGAAGCGGGGGGGGCATGGGAGCAGTACTTC.

V gene TRBV20-1 combines with J gene TRBJ2-1, with 8 bases fitting TRBD2. Germline V CDR1 and CDR2: DFQATT, SNEGSKA (reference sequence). V dropped 0 bases and J dropped 9; count of bases not matched to a gene: 13. CDR3 length: 16 residues. CDR3 DNA: TGCAGTGCTAGAGATCAGTTGGGGACTAGATTCGGTGAGCAGTTCTTC. Its translation: CSARDQLGTRFGEQFF.

This clonotype has just one count. A read error may account for a junction end that differs from germline. The rearrangement links TRBV10-3 to TRBJ2-1, with 7 bases identical to TRBD2. Per the germline V gene, CDR1 is ENHRY and CDR2 is SYGVKD. This CDR3 region has 14 residues. Here the CDR3 reads CAIGDSGKSNEQFF. As DNA, the CDR3 is TGTGCCATCGGTGACAGCGGGAAGTCCAATGAGCAGTTCTTC.

This clonotype was recorded at least ten times. CDR3 DNA: TGTGCCAGCAGCCTGACTAGCTTGGATACGCAGTATTTT. Residues: CASSLTSLDTQYF. The chain combines TRBV3-1 with TRBJ2-3; 7 bases line up with TRBD2. V lost 4 bases and J lost 6; bases outside the gene matches: 4. Germline CDR1 reads LGHDT; CDR2 reads YNNKEL (reference sequence). The CDR3 has 13 residues.

The V call is TRBV12-3 or TRBV12-4, the J call TRBJ2-1, with 9 bases that match TRBD2. This CDR3 is 15 amino acids long. With V trimmed by 6 bases and J by 6 bases, 9 bases remained unmatched. CDR3 in DNA: TGTGCCAGCAGATCTCCGCCTAGCGGGGCCAATGAGCAGTTCTTC. Amino acids: CASRSPPSGANEQFF.

The chain is built from TRBV3-1 and TRBJ2-5; D is ambiguous. This CDR3 is 14 amino acids long. Germline assignment: CDR1 LGHDT and CDR2 YNNKEL (reference sequence). V lost 0 bases and J lost 5, with 10 bases in between. This CDR3 reads CASSQDEVGETQYF. DNA for the CDR3: TGTGCCAGCAGCCAAGATGAGGTAGGGGAGACCCAGTACTTC.

The chain carries TRBV3-1 and TRBJ2-7, with a tentative D call TRBD2 (5 bases). Between the trimmed V and J ends, which lost 1 base and 0 bases, there was a span of 13 bases. CDR1 and CDR2 from the germline V gene are LGHDT and YNNKEL (reference sequence). This CDR3 spans 16 amino acids. The CDR3 sequence: CASSQAAGLGSYEQYF. As DNA, the CDR3 is TGTGCCAGCAGCCAAGCGGCGGGTCTAGGCTCCTACGAGCAGTACTTC.